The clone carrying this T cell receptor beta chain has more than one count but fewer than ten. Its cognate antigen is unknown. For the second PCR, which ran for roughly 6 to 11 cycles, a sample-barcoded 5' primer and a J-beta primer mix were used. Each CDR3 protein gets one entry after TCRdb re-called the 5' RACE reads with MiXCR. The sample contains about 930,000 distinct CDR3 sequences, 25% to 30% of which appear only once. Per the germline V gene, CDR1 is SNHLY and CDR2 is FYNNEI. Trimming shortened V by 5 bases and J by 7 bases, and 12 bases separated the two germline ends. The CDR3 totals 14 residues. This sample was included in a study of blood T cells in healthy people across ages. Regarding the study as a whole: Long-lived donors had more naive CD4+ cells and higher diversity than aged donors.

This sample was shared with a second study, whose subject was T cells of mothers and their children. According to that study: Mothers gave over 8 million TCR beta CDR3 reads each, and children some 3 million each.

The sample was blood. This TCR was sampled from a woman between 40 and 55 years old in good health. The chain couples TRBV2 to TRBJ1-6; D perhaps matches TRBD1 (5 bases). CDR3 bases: TGTGCCAGCAGTTCCGGGACCGGAAATTCACCCCTCCACTTT. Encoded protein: CASSSGTGNSPLHF. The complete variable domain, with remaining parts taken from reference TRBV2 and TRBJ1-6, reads EPEVTQTPSHQVTQMGQEVILRCVPISNHLYFYWYRQILGQKVEFLVSFYNNEISEKSEIFDDQFSVERPDGSNFTLKIRSTKLEDSAMYFCASSSGTGNSPLHFGNGTRLTVT.